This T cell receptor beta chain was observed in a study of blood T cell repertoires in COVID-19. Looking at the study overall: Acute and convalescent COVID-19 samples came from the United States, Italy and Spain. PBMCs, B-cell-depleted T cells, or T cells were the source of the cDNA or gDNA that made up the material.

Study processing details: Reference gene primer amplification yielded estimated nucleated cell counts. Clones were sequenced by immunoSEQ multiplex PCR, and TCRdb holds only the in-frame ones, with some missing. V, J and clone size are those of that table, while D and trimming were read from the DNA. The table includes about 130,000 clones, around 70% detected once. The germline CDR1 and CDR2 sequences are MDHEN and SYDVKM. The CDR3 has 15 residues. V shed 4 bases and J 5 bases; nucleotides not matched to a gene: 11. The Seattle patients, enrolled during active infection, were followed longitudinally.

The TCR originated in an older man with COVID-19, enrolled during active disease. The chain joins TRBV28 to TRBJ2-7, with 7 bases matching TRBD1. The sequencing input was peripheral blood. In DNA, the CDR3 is TGTGCCAGCAGTTCGCAGACAGGGTTCTTCAACGAGCAGTACTTC. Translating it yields CASSSQTGFFNEQYF. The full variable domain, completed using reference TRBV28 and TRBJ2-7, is DVKVTQSSRYLVKRTGEKVFLECVQDMDHENMFWYRQDPGLGLRLIYFSYDVKMKEKGDIPEGYSVSREKKERFSLILESASTNQTSMYLCASSSQTGFFNEQYFGPGTRLTVT.